These 29 T cell receptor beta chains were all obtained from the same sample, sequenced in a study of beta chain features in type 1 diabetes. Reverse transcribing all isolated RNA meant expressed TCRB transcripts were sequenced. Here immunoSEQ multiplex PCR was the method, and the copy in TCRdb shows in-frame clones only, minus some. The sample holds about 160,000 clones, around a tenth seen once. The antigens for these receptors are not known. Study results and caveats: A moderate, significant TCRB CDR3 shortening appeared in type 1 diabetes across four CD4+ subsets.

Source material: central memory CD4+ T cells from blood. Every receptor here comes from a man younger than 40 with type 1 diabetes.

This clone was detected a few times. This sequence joins TRBV5-4 and TRBJ2-1; 14 nucleotides line up with TRBD2. V dropped 5 bases and J dropped 8; count of bases not matched to a gene: 6. From germline, CDR1 is SGHNT and CDR2 YYREEE (reference sequence). The CDR3 runs 15 residues. CDR3 protein: CASSLRLAGGDEQFF. In nucleotides, the CDR3 is TGTGCCAGCAGTTTAAGACTAGCGGGAGGGGATGAGCAGTTCTTC.

This chain connects TRBV4-3 to TRBJ2-1, with 9 bases lining up with TRBD1. Germline values: CDR1 LGHNA, CDR2 YSLEER. V trimming: 7 bases; J trimming: 9 bases; junction bases outside the gene matches: 16. The CDR3 covers 16 residues. The CDR3 region has the DNA TGCGCCAGCACCCAGGGGTACAGGGGGCTTGATAGTGAGCAGTTCTTC. This codes for CASTQGYRGLDSEQFF.

This chain links TRBV11-2 with TRBJ2-1; TRBD1 agrees at 7 bases. The V segment lost 5 bases and the J segment 3 bases; nucleotides outside the gene matches: 7. Germline CDR1 reads SGHAT; CDR2 reads FQNNGV. CDR3 length equals 15 residues. CDR3 residues: CASSPTGTVYNEQFF. CDR3 DNA sequence: TGTGCCAGCAGCCCTACCGGGACAGTCTACAATGAGCAGTTCTTC.

This chain uses TRBV2 with TRBJ2-1; TRBD2 aligns across 10 bases. The V and J ends lost 4 bases and 4 bases, in that order; junction bases with no gene match: 4. The CDR3 has 15 residues. The germline CDR1 and CDR2 sequences are SNHLY and FYNNEI. The CDR3, as DNA: TGTGCCAGCAGTGTGGGACTAGCGCTGTACAATGAGCAGTTCTTC. Encoded protein: CASSVGLALYNEQFF.

This chain connects TRBV2 to TRBJ2-3; no firm D call. V lost 0 bases and J 2 bases, leaving 12 bases between the germline ends. Germline lookup yields CDR1 SNHLY and CDR2 FYNNEI. CDR3 length equals 16 residues. The CDR3 reads CASSEARIANTDTQYF. CDR3 sequence (DNA): TGTGCCAGCAGTGAAGCGCGGATCGCTAACACAGATACGCAGTATTTT. The full variable domain, completed using reference TRBV2 and TRBJ2-3, is EPEVTQTPSHQVTQMGQEVILRCVPISNHLYFYWYRQILGQKVEFLVSFYNNEISEKSEIFDDQFSVERPDGSNFTLKIRSTKLEDSAMYFCASSEARIANTDTQYFGPGTRLTVL.

The chain is built from TRBV28 and TRBJ1-4, with D maybe TRBD1 (5 bases). CDR3 length: 14 amino acids. V lost 7 bases and J lost 8, with 17 bases in between. Looked up from germline, CDR1 is MDHEN and CDR2 is SYDVKM. DNA for the CDR3: TGTGCCAGCAAACCTGACAGTGCCGCGGAAAAACTGTTTTTT. Residues: CASKPDSAAEKLFF.

The chain combines TRBV4-2 with TRBJ2-7; the D is unclear. Trimming took 1 base from V and 0 from J, leaving 13 bases between them. Germline-derived CDR1 and CDR2 are LGHNA and YNFKEQ. CDR3 length: 16 residues. The CDR3 DNA follows: TGTGCCAGCAGCCAAGGGAGAGGTCTAAGCTCCTACGAGCAGTACTTC. Translating gives CASSQGRGLSSYEQYF.

V usage is TRBV11-2 and J usage is TRBJ2-3; possible D gene TRBD1, 5 bases. V was clipped by 5 bases and J by 7 bases, with 13 bases between them. Germline V lookup: CDR1 SGHAT, CDR2 FQNNGV. The CDR3 covers 13 residues. The chain's CDR3 is CASSPGNRNTQYF. The CDR3 region has the DNA TGTGCCAGCAGCCCAGGGAATCGGAATACGCAGTATTTT.

Only a few counts were recorded for this clone. This chain links TRBV14 with TRBJ2-5; 8 bases are a match to TRBD2. CDR1 is SGHDN and CDR2 is FVKESK in the germline V gene. CDR3 length: 14 residues. The J segment lost 7 bases and the V segment lost 5 bases, leaving 9 bases of the junction unmatched. CDR3: CASSKSGTSGTQYF. CDR3 in DNA: TGTGCCAGCAGCAAATCCGGGACTAGTGGGACCCAGTACTTC.

V gene TRBV29-1 combines with J gene TRBJ2-3, with 7 nucleotides matching TRBD2. The CDR3 is made up of 13 amino acids. V lost 5 bases to trimming and J lost 5 bases; unmatched junction nucleotides: 7. The germline gives CDR1 SQVTM, CDR2 ANQGSEA. The CDR3 coding sequence is TGCAGCGTTAGGGAGGGAACCCAAGATACGCAGTATTTT. Protein: CSVREGTQDTQYF.

This clone was recorded a few times. The CDR3 nucleotides are TGTGCCTGGAGTAGGGCAGGGTTTGGACACACCGGGGAGCTGTTTTTT. Translating gives CAWSRAGFGHTGELFF. The J gene is TRBJ2-2, the V gene TRBV30; possibly TRBD1 for D (5 bases). The CDR3 runs to 16 residues. Per the germline V gene, CDR1 is GTSNPN and CDR2 is SVGIG (reference sequence). V lost 2 bases and J lost 3, with 16 bases in between. The full variable domain, in which reference TRBV30 and TRBJ2-2 provide the parts outside the CDR3, is SQTIHQWPATLVQPVGSPLSLECTVEGTSNPNLYWYRQAAGRGLQLLFYSVGIGQISSEVPQNLSASRPQDRQFILSSKKLLLSDSGFYLCAWSRAGFGHTGELFFGEGSRLTVL.

This clone was picked up a small number of times. For the CDR3, the DNA is TGTGCCACCAGCAGAGCAGCGGACCATAGGGTAAATGAGCAGTTCTTC. It is translated as CATSRAADHRVNEQFF. The chain is built from TRBV15 and TRBJ2-1, with a possible D match to TRBD2 (5 bases). The germline gives CDR1 LNHNV, CDR2 YYDKDF (reference sequence). CDR3 length equals 16 residues. With 1 base removed from V and 7 bases from J, the gap between germline ends came to 17 bases. Based on the CDR3 plus reference TRBV15 and TRBJ2-1, the full variable domain is DAMVIQNPRYQVTQFGKPVTLSCSQTLNHNVMYWYQQKSSQAPKLLFHYYDKDFNNEADTPDNFQSRRPNTSFCFLDIRSPGLGDTAMYLCATSRAADHRVNEQFFGPGTRLTVL.

The V call is TRBV30, the J call TRBJ1-1, with 7 bases lining up with TRBD1. After removal of 3 bases from V and 0 bases from J, the junction contained 13 bases not matched to a gene. Germline CDR1 GTSNPN, CDR2 SVGIG (reference sequence). CDR3 length: 17 amino acids. The DNA for the CDR3 is TGTGCCTGGAGAAGGGGACAGCTTAATTTATTGAACACTGAAGCTTTCTTT. Translation gives CAWRRGQLNLLNTEAFF. Combining the CDR3 with reference TRBV30 and TRBJ1-1 gives the whole variable domain SQTIHQWPATLVQPVGSPLSLECTVEGTSNPNLYWYRQAAGRGLQLLFYSVGIGQISSEVPQNLSASRPQDRQFILSSKKLLLSDSGFYLCAWRRGQLNLLNTEAFFGQGTRLTVV.

The chain employs TRBV4-1 and TRBJ2-7, with TRBD1 matching over 10 bases. CDR1 and CDR2 (germline): MGHRA, YSYEKL. This CDR3 is built from 15 residues. J gave up 4 bases and V 0 bases, and 3 bases lay outside the gene matches. CDR3 loop: CASSQEMGQGYEQYF. The DNA for the CDR3 is TGCGCCAGCAGCCAAGAAATGGGACAGGGGTACGAGCAGTACTTC.

The CDR3 DNA reads as TGCAGCGCCCGGACTAGCGGAGATTCAAGAGATACGCAGTATTTT. Amino acids: CSARTSGDSRDTQYF. The chain is built from TRBV29-1 and TRBJ2-3; 10 bases are a match to TRBD2. The CDR3 runs 15 residues. CDR1 is SQVTM and CDR2 is ANQGSEA in the germline V gene. The junction had 12 bases not matched to a gene; V was cut back by 7 bases and J by 5 bases.

This clone was detected a few times. This chain connects TRBV2 to TRBJ2-2; 7 bases are a match to TRBD1. The CDR3 covers 15 residues. CDR1 is SNHLY and CDR2 is FYNNEI in the germline V gene. With V trimmed by 7 bases and J by 1 base, 6 bases remained unmatched. CDR3 bases: TGTGCCAGCACCGAAACAGGGGTGAACACCGGGGAGCTGTTTTTT. As protein: CASTETGVNTGELFF.

The V and J genes are TRBV28 and TRBJ2-3, with a tentative D call TRBD1 (6 bases). The CDR3 contains 15 residues. Germline CDR1 MDHEN, CDR2 SYDVKM. V was pared by 4 bases and J by 3 bases, with 14 bases between. The CDR3 sequence: CASSSQGRWTDTQYF. DNA for the CDR3: TGTGCCAGCAGTTCACAGGGAAGATGGACAGATACGCAGTATTTT.

V is TRBV6-5 and J is TRBJ2-7; 7 nucleotides line up with TRBD1. CDR1 and CDR2 from the germline V gene are MNHEY and SVGAGI. The J segment lost 3 bases and the V segment lost 9 bases, leaving 5 bases of the junction unmatched. The CDR3 loop spans 12 amino acids. CDR3 in amino acids: CASQHRGYEQYF. The CDR3 nucleotides read TGTGCCAGTCAACACAGGGGCTACGAGCAGTACTTC.

This clone was counted between two and nine times. The rearrangement links TRBV19 to TRBJ1-2; the D is unclear. V lost 4 bases, J lost 4 bases, and 7 bases lay in between. The CDR3 is 12 residues long. Germline V gene lookup returns CDR1 LNHDA and CDR2 SQIVND (reference sequence). The CDR3 reads CASSNPPYGYTF. CDR3 DNA sequence: TGTGCCAGTAGTAATCCTCCCTATGGCTACACCTTC.

This chain links TRBV29-1 with TRBJ2-7; D might be TRBD1 (6 bases). This CDR3 has 13 amino acids. The germline CDR1 and CDR2 sequences are SQVTM and ANQGSEA. Trimming removed 4 bases at V and 4 bases at J, with 14 bases between. The CDR3 sequence is CSVAPGGGYEQYF. The CDR3 DNA reads as TGCAGCGTTGCCCCTGGGGGCGGGTACGAGCAGTACTTC.

Only a few counts were recorded for this clone. The V call is TRBV29-1, the J call TRBJ2-7; TRBD1 agrees at 12 bases. CDR1 and CDR2 from the germline V gene are SQVTM and ANQGSEA. Germline trimming cut 5 bases from V and 5 bases from J; bases unmatched to any gene: 7. The CDR3 is 14 residues long. CDR3 in amino acids: CSVLGGQGANEQYF. The CDR3 nucleotides are TGCAGCGTTTTGGGGGGACAGGGGGCAAACGAGCAGTACTTC.

J is TRBJ1-1 and V is TRBV20-1; D gene unclear. The germline gives CDR1 DFQATT, CDR2 SNEGSKA (reference sequence). With 3 bases removed from V and 8 bases from J, the gap between germline ends came to 10 bases. CDR3 length equals 11 residues. Here the CDR3 reads CSARPREEAFF. CDR3 bases: TGCAGTGCTAGGCCAAGGGAGGAAGCTTTCTTT.

The J gene is TRBJ1-5, the V gene TRBV5-6; TRBD1 agrees at 8 bases. This CDR3 has 16 amino acids. Germline V gene data show CDR1 as SGHDT and CDR2 as YYEEEE. V lost 2 bases to trimming and J lost 6 bases; unmatched junction nucleotides: 10. The CDR3 loop reads CASSFYDRGTGQPQHF. DNA of the CDR3: TGTGCCAGCAGCTTCTACGACAGGGGAACTGGTCAGCCCCAGCATTTT.

CDR3 sequence: CASSLFMESEQFF. The CDR3 DNA follows: TGTGCCAGCAGCCTTTTTATGGAGAGTGAGCAGTTCTTC. The chain has TRBV7-9 and TRBJ2-1; D not resolved. The germline gives CDR1 SEHNR, CDR2 FQNEAQ (reference sequence). The V end was cut by 5 bases, the J end by 9 bases, with 14 bases between. The CDR3 loop spans 13 amino acids.

This clone showed up just a few times. The chain combines TRBV10-3 with TRBJ2-2; tentative D call: TRBD1 (6 bases). The CDR3 runs 13 residues. Trimming took off 7 bases at V and 6 bases at J, with 12 bases between the two ends. Germline V lookup: CDR1 ENHRY, CDR2 SYGVKD. The CDR3 spells CAITSGVPGELFF. The CDR3 DNA reads TGTGCCATCACCTCAGGGGTCCCCGGGGAGCTGTTTTTT.

In this sample, this clone turned up a few times. The chain recombines TRBV5-1 with TRBJ2-1, with 8 bases lining up with TRBD2. J lost 8 bases, V lost 5 bases, and 9 bases had no gene match. The CDR3 contains 14 residues. Looked up from germline, CDR1 is SGHRS and CDR2 is YFSETQ. CDR3 sequence: CASRNGRGRDEQFF. The CDR3 coding sequence is TGCGCCAGCAGAAACGGGAGGGGTAGAGATGAGCAGTTCTTC.

V is TRBV6-1 and J is TRBJ1-1; 7 bases fit TRBD1. The CDR3 has 13 residues. J lost 5 bases, V lost 6 bases, and 6 bases had no gene match. Germline CDR1 is MNHNS and CDR2 is SASEGT. The CDR3 bases are TGTGCCAGCAGCATGACAGGGATTACTGAAGCTTTCTTT. Amino acids: CASSMTGITEAFF.

V gene TRBV30 combines with J gene TRBJ1-1, with D possibly being TRBD1 (6 bases). Germline V gene sequence: CDR1 GTSNPN, CDR2 SVGIG (reference sequence). This CDR3 is 13 amino acids long. V was shortened by 5 bases and J by 5 bases, with 15 bases between the two germline ends. CDR3 protein: CAWAASRGTEAFF. The CDR3, as DNA: TGTGCCTGGGCGGCCAGTAGGGGGACTGAAGCTTTCTTT. Drawing the rest from reference TRBV30 and TRBJ1-1, the complete variable domain is SQTIHQWPATLVQPVGSPLSLECTVEGTSNPNLYWYRQAAGRGLQLLFYSVGIGQISSEVPQNLSASRPQDRQFILSSKKLLLSDSGFYLCAWAASRGTEAFFGQGTRLTVV.

There are a few counts of this clone. The rearrangement joins TRBV10-3 to TRBJ2-1; 10 positions agree with TRBD2. CDR3 length: 16 amino acids. J gave up 5 bases and V 8 bases, and 12 bases lay outside the gene matches. CDR1 and CDR2 (germline): ENHRY, SYGVKD. The CDR3, as DNA: TGTGCCATCGGACGGACTAGCGGCTTCTCTCACAATGAGCAGTTCTTC. It yields the protein CAIGRTSGFSHNEQFF.